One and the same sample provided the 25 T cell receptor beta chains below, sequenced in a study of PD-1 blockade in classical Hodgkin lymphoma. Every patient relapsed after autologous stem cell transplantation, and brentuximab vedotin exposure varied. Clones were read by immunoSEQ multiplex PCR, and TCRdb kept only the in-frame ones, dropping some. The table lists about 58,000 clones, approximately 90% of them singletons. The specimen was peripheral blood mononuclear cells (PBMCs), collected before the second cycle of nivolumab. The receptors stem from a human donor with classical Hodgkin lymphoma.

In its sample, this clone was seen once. CDR3 DNA sequence: TGTGCCAGCAGAACACCGGGACAGGGAGAGGGCTACACCTTC. Its protein is CASRTPGQGEGYTF. The genes are TRBV27 and TRBJ1-2; 9 bases line up with TRBD1. There are 14 residues in the CDR3. The junction had 10 bases not matched to a gene; V was cut back by 6 bases and J by 8 bases. The V gene's germline CDR1 is MNHEY and CDR2 SMNVEV (reference sequence).

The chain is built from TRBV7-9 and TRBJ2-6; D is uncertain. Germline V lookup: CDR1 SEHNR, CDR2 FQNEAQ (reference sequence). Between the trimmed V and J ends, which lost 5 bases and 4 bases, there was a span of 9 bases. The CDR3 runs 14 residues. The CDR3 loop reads CASSPRVGANVLTF. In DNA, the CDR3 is TGTGCCAGCAGCCCACGGGTGGGGGCCAACGTCCTGACTTTC.

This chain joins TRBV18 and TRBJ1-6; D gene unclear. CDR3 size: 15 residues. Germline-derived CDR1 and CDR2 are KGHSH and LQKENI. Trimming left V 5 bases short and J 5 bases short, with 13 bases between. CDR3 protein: CASSSNTPDNSPLHF. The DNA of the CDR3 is TGTGCCAGCTCATCAAACACTCCAGATAATTCACCCCTCCACTTT.

The CDR3 nucleotides are TGTGCCAGCACTTCTAGACTAGCGGGGCGAGAGACCCAGTACTTC. Amino acid sequence: CASTSRLAGRETQYF. V usage is TRBV5-5 and J usage is TRBJ2-5, with TRBD2 matching 11 bases. CDR3 size: 15 residues. The germline V gene encodes CDR1 SGHKS and CDR2 YYEKEE (reference sequence). V was clipped by 6 bases and J by 4 bases; unmatched bases: 8.

CDR3 nucleotide sequence: TGCGCCAGCAGCTTGGTTATGGACCAAGAGACCCAGTACTTC. Residues: CASSLVMDQETQYF. V is TRBV5-1 and J is TRBJ2-5; unclear D gene. V was shortened by 0 bases and J by 0 bases, with 6 bases between the two germline ends. Per the germline V gene, CDR1 is SGHRS and CDR2 is YFSETQ. CDR3 size: 14 residues.

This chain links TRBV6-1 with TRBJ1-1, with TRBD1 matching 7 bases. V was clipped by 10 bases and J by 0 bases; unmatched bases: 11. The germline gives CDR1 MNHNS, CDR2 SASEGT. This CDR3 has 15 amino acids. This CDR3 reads CAILQGWGVNTEAFF. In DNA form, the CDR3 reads TGTGCCATTTTACAGGGGTGGGGAGTGAACACTGAAGCTTTCTTT.

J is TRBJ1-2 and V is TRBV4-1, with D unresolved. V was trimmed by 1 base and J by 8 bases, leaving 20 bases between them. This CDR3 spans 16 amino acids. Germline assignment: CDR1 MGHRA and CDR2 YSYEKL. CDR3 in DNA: TGCGCCAGCAGCCAAGGGTCTGAGATGAGGGAAGGAGGCTACACCTTC. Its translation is CASSQGSEMREGGYTF.

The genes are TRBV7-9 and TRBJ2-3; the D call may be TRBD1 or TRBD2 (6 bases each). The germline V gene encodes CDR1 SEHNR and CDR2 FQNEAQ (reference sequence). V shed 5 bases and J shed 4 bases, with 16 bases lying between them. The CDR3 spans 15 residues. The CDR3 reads CASSRTSGAADTQYF. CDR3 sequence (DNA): TGTGCCAGCAGCCGGACCTCGGGGGCGGCAGATACGCAGTATTTT.

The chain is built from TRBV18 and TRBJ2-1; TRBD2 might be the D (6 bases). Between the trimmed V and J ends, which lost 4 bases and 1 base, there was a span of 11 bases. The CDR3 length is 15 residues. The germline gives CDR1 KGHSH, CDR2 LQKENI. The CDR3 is CASSLTRVSYNEQFF. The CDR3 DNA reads TGTGCCAGCTCACTGACTAGAGTTTCCTACAATGAGCAGTTCTTC.

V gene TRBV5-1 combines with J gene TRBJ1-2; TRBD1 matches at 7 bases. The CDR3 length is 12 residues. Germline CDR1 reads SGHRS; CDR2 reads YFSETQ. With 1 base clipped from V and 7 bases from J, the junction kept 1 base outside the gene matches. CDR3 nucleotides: TGCGCCAGCAGCTTGACAGGGGCTGGCTACACCTTC. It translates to CASSLTGAGYTF.

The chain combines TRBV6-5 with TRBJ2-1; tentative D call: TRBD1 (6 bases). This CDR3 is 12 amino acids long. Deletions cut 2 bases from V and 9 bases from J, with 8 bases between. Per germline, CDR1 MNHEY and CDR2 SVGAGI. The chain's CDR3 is CASSYGRGEQFF. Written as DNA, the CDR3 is TGTGCCAGCAGTTACGGCAGGGGTGAGCAGTTCTTC.

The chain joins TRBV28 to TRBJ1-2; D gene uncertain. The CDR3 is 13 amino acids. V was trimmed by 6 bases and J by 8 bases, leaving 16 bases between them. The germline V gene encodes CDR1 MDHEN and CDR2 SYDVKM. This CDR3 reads CASSAAGKGGYTF. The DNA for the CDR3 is TGTGCCAGCAGCGCCGCGGGGAAGGGAGGCTACACCTTC.

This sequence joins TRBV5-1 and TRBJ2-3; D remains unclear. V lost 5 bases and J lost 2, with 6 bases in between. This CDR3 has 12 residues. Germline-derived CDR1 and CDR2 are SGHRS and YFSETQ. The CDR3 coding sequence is TGCGCCAGCAGTACCTTCACAGATACGCAGTATTTT. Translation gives CASSTFTDTQYF.

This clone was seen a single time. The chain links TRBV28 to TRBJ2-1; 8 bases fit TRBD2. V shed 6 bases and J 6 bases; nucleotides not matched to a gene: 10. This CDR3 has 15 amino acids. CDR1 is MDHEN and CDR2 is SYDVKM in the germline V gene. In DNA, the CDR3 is TGTGCCAGCAGATGGGGCGGGGGGTCCCTCAATGAGCAGTTCTTC. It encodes CASRWGGGSLNEQFF. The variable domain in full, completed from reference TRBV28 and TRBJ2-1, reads DVKVTQSSRYLVKRTGEKVFLECVQDMDHENMFWYRQDPGLGLRLIYFSYDVKMKEKGDIPEGYSVSREKKERFSLILESASTNQTSMYLCASRWGGGSLNEQFFGPGTRLTVL.

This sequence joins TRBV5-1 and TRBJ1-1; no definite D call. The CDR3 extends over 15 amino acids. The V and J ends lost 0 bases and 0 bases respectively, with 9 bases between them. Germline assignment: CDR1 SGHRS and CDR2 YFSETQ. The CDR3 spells CASSLVSGMNTEAFF. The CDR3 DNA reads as TGCGCCAGCAGCTTGGTCTCGGGGATGAACACTGAAGCTTTCTTT.

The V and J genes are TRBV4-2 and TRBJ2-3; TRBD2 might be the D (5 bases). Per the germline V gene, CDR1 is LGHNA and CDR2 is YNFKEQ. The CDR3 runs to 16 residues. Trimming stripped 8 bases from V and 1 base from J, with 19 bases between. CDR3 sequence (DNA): TGTGCCAGCTCGTTAAGCGGCTCCGGGGGCACAGATACGCAGTATTTT. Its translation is CASSLSGSGGTDTQYF.

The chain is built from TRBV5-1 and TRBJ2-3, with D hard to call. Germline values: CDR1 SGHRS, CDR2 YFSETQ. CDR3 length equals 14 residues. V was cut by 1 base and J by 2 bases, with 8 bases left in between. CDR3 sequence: CASSLYTDTDTQYF. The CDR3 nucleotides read TGCGCCAGCAGCTTGTATACAGACACAGATACGCAGTATTTT.

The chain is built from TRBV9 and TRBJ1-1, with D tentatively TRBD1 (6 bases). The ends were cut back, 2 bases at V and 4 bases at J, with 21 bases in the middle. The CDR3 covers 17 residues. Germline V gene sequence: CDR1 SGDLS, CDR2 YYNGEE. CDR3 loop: CASSVRAGEGVPTEAFF. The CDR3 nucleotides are TGTGCCAGCAGCGTCCGGGCAGGGGAAGGGGTTCCCACTGAAGCTTTCTTT.

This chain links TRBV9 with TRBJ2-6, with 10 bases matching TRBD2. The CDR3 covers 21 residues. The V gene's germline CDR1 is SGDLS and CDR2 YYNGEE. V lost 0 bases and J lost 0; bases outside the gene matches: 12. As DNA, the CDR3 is TGTGCCAGCAGCGTAGGGAGACTAGCGGGTGACCCCCACTCTGGGGCCAACGTCCTGACTTTC. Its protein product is CASSVGRLAGDPHSGANVLTF.

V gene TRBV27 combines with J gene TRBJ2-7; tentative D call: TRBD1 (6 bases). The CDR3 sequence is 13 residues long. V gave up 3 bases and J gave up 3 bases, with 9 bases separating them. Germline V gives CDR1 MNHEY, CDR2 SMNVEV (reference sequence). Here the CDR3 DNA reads TGTGCCAGCAGTTTTTCCAGGGGCTACGAGCAGTACTTC. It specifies CASSFSRGYEQYF.

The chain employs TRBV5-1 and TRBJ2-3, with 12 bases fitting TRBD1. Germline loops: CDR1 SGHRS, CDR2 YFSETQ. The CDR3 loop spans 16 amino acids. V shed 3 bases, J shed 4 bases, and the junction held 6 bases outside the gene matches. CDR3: CASSSGDRGRSDTQYF. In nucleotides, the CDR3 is TGCGCCAGCAGCTCAGGGGACAGGGGGCGATCAGATACGCAGTATTTT.

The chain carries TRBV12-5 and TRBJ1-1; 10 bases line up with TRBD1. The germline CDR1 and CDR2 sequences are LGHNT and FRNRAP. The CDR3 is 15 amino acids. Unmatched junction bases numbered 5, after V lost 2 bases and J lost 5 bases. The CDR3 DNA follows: TGTGCTAGTGGTTTGACCTGGACAGGGGGGACTGAAGCTTTCTTT. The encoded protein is CASGLTWTGGTEAFF.

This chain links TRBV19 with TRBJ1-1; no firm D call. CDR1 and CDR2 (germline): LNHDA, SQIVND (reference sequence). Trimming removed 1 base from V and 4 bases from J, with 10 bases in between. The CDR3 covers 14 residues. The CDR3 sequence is CASSIVYWGTEAFF. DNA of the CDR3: TGTGCCAGTAGTATAGTATATTGGGGCACTGAAGCTTTCTTT.

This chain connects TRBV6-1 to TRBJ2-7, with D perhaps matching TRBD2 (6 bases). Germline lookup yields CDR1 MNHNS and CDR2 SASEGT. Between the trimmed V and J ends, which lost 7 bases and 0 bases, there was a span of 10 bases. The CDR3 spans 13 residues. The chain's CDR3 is CASTLALSYEQYF. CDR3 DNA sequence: TGTGCCAGCACCCTAGCGCTCTCCTACGAGCAGTACTTC.

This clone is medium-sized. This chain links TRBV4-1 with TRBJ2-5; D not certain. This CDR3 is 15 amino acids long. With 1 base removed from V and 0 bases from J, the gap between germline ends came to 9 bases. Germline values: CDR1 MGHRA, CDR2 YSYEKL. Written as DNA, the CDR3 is TGCGCCAGCAGCCAAGGGTCGCTTTACCAAGAGACCCAGTACTTC. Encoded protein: CASSQGSLYQETQYF.